Given below is one TCR beta chain in context. The antigen is not known. Per donor, 2.5 ml of blood was collected and frozen. The CDR3 covers 16 residues. The germline V gene encodes CDR1 SEHNR and CDR2 FQNEAQ (reference sequence). Per TCR library, around 3,600 ng of total RNA was used. Researchers used template switching to add UMIs featuring a 6-nucleotide sample barcode. After re-calling the 5' RACE reads, TCRdb lists one entry per CDR3 protein, DNA absent. This table lists approximately 400,000 distinct CDR3 sequences. The data derive from a study of monozygotic twins with inflammatory bowel disease. The study's findings and limits: Among T cells, the various subtypes were not distinguishable.

This chain joins TRBV7-9 and TRBJ2-1; without DNA, the TCRdb call of TRBD1 cannot be checked. Sequenced: blood. The TCR sequence derives from a human donor with ulcerative colitis or Crohn's disease, or a healthy co-twin of an affected twin (not recorded which). The CDR3 reads CASSFSGVSGYNEQFF.